This T cell receptor beta chain originates from a study of T cells in Graves' hyperthyroidism and ophthalmopathy. General observations from the study: Blood also carried most thyroid clonotypes expanded above 0.001. The model's output predicted ophthalmopathy at a median of roughly 6 months prior to onset.

Researchers amplified the TCR beta CDR3 regions from RNA transcripts. First-round RT-PCR with HTBI primers amplified the TCR CDR3 region. A single record per CDR3 protein comes from TCRdb applying MiXCR to the multiplex PCR reads. The data hold roughly 580,000 distinct CDR3 sequences, with 40% to 55% observed a single time. With regard to this clonotype: Its antigen is not identified.

Exclusions: uncontrolled infection, other autoimmune disease, pregnancy, lactation. Source material: peripheral blood or thyroid tissue (not recorded which). The clonotype originates from a woman aged 18 to 35 with Graves' hyperthyroidism.

The CDR3 protein is CATKGQGGYEQYF. CDR3 coding DNA: TGTGCCACGAAGGGTCAGGGGGGCTACGAGCAGTACTTC. The chain combines TRBV10-3 with TRBJ2-7, with D maybe TRBD1 (7 bases). V lost 10 bases, J lost 3 bases, and 16 bases lay in between. CDR1 and CDR2 from the germline V gene are ENHRY and SYGVKD. This CDR3 has 13 amino acids.